A selection of T cell receptor beta chains follows, all from one sample in a study of cytomegalovirus exposure and HLA in healthy donors. Clones were read by immunoSEQ multiplex PCR, and TCRdb kept only the in-frame ones, dropping some. The sample yields about 160,000 clones, 65% to 85% seen once. Input material: PBMCs. The receptors were sampled from a man in his sixties in good health and CMV-seronegative. Each CDR3 is given with its conserved first and last residue. D genes are given only for firm matches. Only some rows state a clone size, as once, few, many or a class for expanded clones.

TRBV29-1	TRBJ2-1	.	.	TGCAGCGTTGAAGAGCCGGTTCGCTCCTACAATGAGCAGTTCTTC	CSVEEPVRSYNEQFF
TRBV28	TRBJ2-7	TRBD1	.	TGTGCCAGCAGTCCTCCGGGACAGGGCGATTACGAGCAGTACTTC	CASSPPGQGDYEQYF
TRBV11-2	TRBJ2-7	.	.	TGTGCCAGCAGCTACGGACTCATCACTGACGAGCAGTACTTC	CASSYGLITDEQYF
TRBV7-3	TRBJ2-3	TRBD2	.	TGTGCCAGCAGCTTAAAACGTAGCGGGGGGGCCGGAGATACGCAGTATTTT	CASSLKRSGGAGDTQYF
TRBV18	TRBJ2-6	TRBD1	few	TGTGCCAGCTCAGCGCTTCCAGGGGGAAGCTCTGGGGCCAACGTCCTGACTTTC	CASSALPGGSSGANVLTF
TRBV2	TRBJ1-5	.	.	TGTGCCAGCAGTGAGCAGGGAGGGAACAATCAGCCCCAGCATTTT	CASSEQGGNNQPQHF
TRBV13	TRBJ2-5	TRBD2	.	TGTGCCAGCAGCGCGGGACTAGGGGTGGGTGAGACCCAGTACTTC	CASSAGLGVGETQYF
TRBV9	TRBJ1-2	.	.	TGTGCCAGCAGCGTAGGTTCAGGTGGGGAGCTCTATGGCTACACCTTC	CASSVGSGGELYGYTF
TRBV19	TRBJ1-1	TRBD1	.	TGTGCCAGTAGAGAAAGGGACAGACTGAACACTGAAGCTTTCTTT	CASRERDRLNTEAFF
TRBV5-1	TRBJ2-1	TRBD2	.	TGCGCCAGCAGTTCTGGACTAGCCGGACTCTCCTACAATGAGCAGTTCTTC	CASSSGLAGLSYNEQFF
TRBV7-6	TRBJ2-3	TRBD1	once	TGTGCCAGCAGCTTCCGCCGGGACAGGACTAGCACAGATACGCAGTATTTT	CASSFRRDRTSTDTQYF
TRBV28	TRBJ2-7	TRBD2	.	TGTGCCAGCAGTATCCTAAGAGGGCGGGAGGGTGCCTACGAGCAGTACTTC	CASSILRGREGAYEQYF
TRBV2	TRBJ1-2	.	.	TGTGCCAGCATCGCGGGGGCCTCTCTAGGGTATGGCTACACCTTC	CASIAGASLGYGYTF
TRBV5-1	TRBJ2-3	TRBD2	.	TGCGCCAGCAGATCAGGGACTAGCGGGGGGGCAACAGATACGCAGTATTTT	CASRSGTSGGATDTQYF
TRBV2	TRBJ2-3	TRBD2	.	TGTGCCAGCGGGACTAGCGGGAGTGTTTCAGATACGCAGTATTTT	CASGTSGSVSDTQYF
TRBV4-1	TRBJ1-1	.	.	TGCGCCAGCAGCCAAGGACCGGGACACCCGAACACTGAAGCTTTCTTT	CASSQGPGHPNTEAFF
TRBV30	TRBJ1-5	.	.	TGTGCCTGGAGTGGGGCGGGTCTAAGCAATCAGCCCCAGCATTTT	CAWSGAGLSNQPQHF
TRBV5-1	TRBJ2-1	.	.	TGCGCCAGCAGCTTGGTTGGCTATCTCAGGGATGAGCAGTTCTTC	CASSLVGYLRDEQFF
TRBV6-1	TRBJ2-1	TRBD2	.	TGTGCCAGCAGTGTACCGGGAGGGGTCCGCAATGAGCAGTTCTTC	CASSVPGGVRNEQFF
TRBV19	TRBJ1-2	.	.	TGTGCCAGTAGTATCAGGGAAGATGGCTACACCTTC	CASSIREDGYTF
TRBV29-1	TRBJ1-2	.	.	TGCAGCGTTGGCCCCCGGGGGGGTGGCTACACCTTC	CSVGPRGGGYTF
TRBV11-2	TRBJ2-3	.	.	TGTGCCAGCAGCTCCGCGGGCAGCGGTTCTAGCACAGATACGCAGTATTTT	CASSSAGSGSSTDTQYF
TRBV30	TRBJ1-4	.	.	TGTGCCGGAGGGTTTTCAACTAATGAAAAACTGTTTTTT	CAGGFSTNEKLFF
TRBV4-2	TRBJ2-1	TRBD2	few	TGTGCCAGCAGCCAAGTAGGGACTAGCGGGGGACATGGCAATGAGCAGTTCTTC	CASSQVGTSGGHGNEQFF
TRBV6-5	TRBJ2-7	TRBD1	.	TGTGCCAGCAGTAACAGGGGCTACGAGCAGTACTTC	CASSNRGYEQYF
TRBV5-5	TRBJ2-7	TRBD2	.	TGTGCCAGCAGCCTCGGACTAGACGAGCAGTACTTC	CASSLGLDEQYF